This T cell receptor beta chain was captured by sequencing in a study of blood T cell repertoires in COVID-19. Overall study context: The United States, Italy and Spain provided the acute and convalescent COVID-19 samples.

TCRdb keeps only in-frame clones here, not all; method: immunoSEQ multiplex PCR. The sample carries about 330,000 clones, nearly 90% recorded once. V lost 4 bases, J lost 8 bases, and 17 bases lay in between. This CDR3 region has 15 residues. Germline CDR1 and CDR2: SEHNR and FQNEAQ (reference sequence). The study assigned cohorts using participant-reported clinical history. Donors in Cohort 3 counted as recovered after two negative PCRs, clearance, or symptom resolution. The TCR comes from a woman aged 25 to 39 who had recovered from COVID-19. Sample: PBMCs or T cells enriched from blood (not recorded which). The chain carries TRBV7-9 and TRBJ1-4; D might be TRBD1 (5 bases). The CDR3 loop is CASSSSGSRGEKLFF. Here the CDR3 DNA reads TGTGCCAGCAGCTCCTCTGGCTCTCGGGGGGAAAAACTGTTTTTT.